The present TCR beta chain was sequenced within a study of beta chain features in type 1 diabetes. Notes on the study in general: Shorter TCRB CDR3s, moderately but significantly so, marked every one of the four CD4+ subsets in Type 1 diabetes patients. Whether HLA type influences TCRB rearrangement remained unresolved here.

Expressed TCRB transcripts were sequenced because the entire RNA isolate underwent reverse transcription. Sequencing used immunoSEQ multiplex PCR; TCRdb keeps in-frame clones, though not all of them. The sample has over 650,000 clones; over 12% are singletons. This clone came up a few times. Its antigen is unidentified. CDR1 is SQVTM, CDR2 ANQGSEA, per germline. The CDR3 spans 16 residues. V trimming: 6 bases; J trimming: 0 bases; junction bases outside the gene matches: 8. The V call is TRBV29-1, the J call TRBJ1-1; TRBD1 aligns across 12 bases. Specimen: naive CD4+ T cells from blood. This clonotype was sampled from a man aged 18 to 30 with type 1 diabetes. The CDR3: CSVGQGALRVNTEAFF. The CDR3 bases are TGCAGCGTGGGACAGGGGGCGCTGAGGGTGAACACTGAAGCTTTCTTT.